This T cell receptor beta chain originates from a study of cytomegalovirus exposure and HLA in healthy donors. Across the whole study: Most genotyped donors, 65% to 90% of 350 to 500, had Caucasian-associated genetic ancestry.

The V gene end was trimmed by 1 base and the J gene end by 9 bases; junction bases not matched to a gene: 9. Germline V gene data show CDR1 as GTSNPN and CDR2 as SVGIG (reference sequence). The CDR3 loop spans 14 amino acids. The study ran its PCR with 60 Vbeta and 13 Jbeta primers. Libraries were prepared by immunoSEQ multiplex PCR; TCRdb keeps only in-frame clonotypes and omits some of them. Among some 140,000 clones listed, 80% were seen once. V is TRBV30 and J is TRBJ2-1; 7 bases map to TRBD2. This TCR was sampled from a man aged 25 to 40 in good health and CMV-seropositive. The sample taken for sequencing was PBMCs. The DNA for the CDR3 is TGTGCCTGGAGTGCAAGCGGGAAAGGGGTTGAGCAGTTCTTC. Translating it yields CAWSASGKGVEQFF.